The 26 T cell receptor beta chains below all came from one sample that was sequenced in a study of blood T cell repertoires in COVID-19. Sequencing used immunoSEQ multiplex PCR; TCRdb keeps in-frame clones, though not all of them. In the table there are about 220,000 clones, about 83% of which are singletons. The sequencing input was PBMCs or T cells enriched from blood (not recorded which). The receptors were sampled from a woman aged 45-65 years who had been exposed to COVID-19.

This clone was seen a single time. J is TRBJ1-2 and V is TRBV5-1; 10 bases match TRBD1. The CDR3 runs to 16 residues. The germline V gene has CDR1 SGHRS and CDR2 YFSETQ. The junction had 12 bases not matched to a gene; V was cut back by 4 bases and J by 6 bases. DNA for the CDR3: TGCGCCAGCAGCCGGGACAGGGGAGGGCCCTTTGATGGCTACACCTTC. Translation gives CASSRDRGGPFDGYTF.

This chain uses TRBV2 with TRBJ1-2; D remains unclear. CDR1 and CDR2 from the germline V gene are SNHLY and FYNNEI. The CDR3 is 14 residues long. V was trimmed by 6 bases and J by 8 bases, leaving 19 bases between them. In DNA, the CDR3 is TGTGCCAGCAGAGATTCACGAGGGCGCGGGGGCTACACCTTC. Translated: CASRDSRGRGGYTF. Looking up the rest from reference TRBV2 and TRBJ1-2 gives the full variable domain: EPEVTQTPSHQVTQMGQEVILRCVPISNHLYFYWYRQILGQKVEFLVSFYNNEISEKSEIFDDQFSVERPDGSNFTLKIRSTKLEDSAMYFCASRDSRGRGGYTFGSGTRLTVV.

This sequence joins TRBV5-1 and TRBJ1-6; TRBD1 matches at 9 bases. Germline V gene data show CDR1 as SGHRS and CDR2 as YFSETQ. The CDR3 is 15 amino acids. The junction had 5 bases not matched to a gene; V was cut back by 0 bases and J by 10 bases. Here the CDR3 DNA reads TGCGCCAGCAGCTTGGGGGACAGGGAAACCTCACCCCTCCACTTT. Amino acids: CASSLGDRETSPLHF.

The chain has TRBV2 and TRBJ1-5, with D unresolved. This CDR3 has 15 amino acids. V shed 0 bases and J shed 7 bases, with 13 bases lying between them. Germline V gene data show CDR1 as SNHLY and CDR2 as FYNNEI. CDR3 protein: CASSEAPRVGQPQHF. The DNA for the CDR3 is TGTGCCAGCAGTGAAGCGCCCCGGGTCGGGCAGCCCCAGCATTTT.

The chain carries TRBV6-2 or TRBV6-3 and TRBJ1-5; possibly TRBD1 for D (6 bases). V was clipped by 0 bases and J by 6 bases, with 12 bases between them. The CDR3 sequence is 15 residues long. Germline CDR1 reads MNHEY; CDR2 reads SVGEGT. CDR3 sequence (DNA): TGTGCCAGCAGTTACTCGGGTACAGGGAGTCAGCCCCAGCATTTT. Protein: CASSYSGTGSQPQHF.

This clone came up once. The gene calls are TRBV19 and TRBJ2-3, with a tentative D call TRBD2 (6 bases). CDR3 size: 15 residues. The V end lost 6 bases, the J end lost 6 bases, and 19 bases lay between the germline ends. CDR1 is LNHDA and CDR2 is SQIVND in the germline V gene (reference sequence). The CDR3 reads CASSSDSIGGDTQYF. CDR3 bases: TGTGCCAGTAGCTCGGACTCAATCGGAGGGGATACGCAGTATTTT.

This sequence joins TRBV6-5 and TRBJ1-2, with 7 bases matching TRBD1. The CDR3 runs 14 residues. J lost 4 bases, V lost 7 bases, and 9 bases had no gene match. Germline V lookup: CDR1 MNHEY, CDR2 SVGAGI. In DNA, the CDR3 is TGTGCCAGCATAGGTTCCGGGACAGTCTATGGCTACACCTTC. Translation: CASIGSGTVYGYTF.

This clone is a singleton in its sample. The gene calls are TRBV28 and TRBJ1-3; D possibly corresponds to TRBD1 (5 bases). Trimming pared 3 bases from V and 12 bases from J, leaving 15 bases between. The CDR3 is made up of 13 amino acids. Per the germline V gene, CDR1 is MDHEN and CDR2 is SYDVKM. The CDR3 DNA sequence: TGTGCCAGCAGTTTCCAAGGGGTAGGGGACATATATTTT. Translated, it gives CASSFQGVGDIYF. Full variable domain (rest looked up from reference TRBV28 and TRBJ1-3): DVKVTQSSRYLVKRTGEKVFLECVQDMDHENMFWYRQDPGLGLRLIYFSYDVKMKEKGDIPEGYSVSREKKERFSLILESASTNQTSMYLCASSFQGVGDIYFGEGSWLTVV.

The gene calls are TRBV5-1 and TRBJ2-7; the match to TRBD2 covers 10 bases. Per the germline V gene, CDR1 is SGHRS and CDR2 is YFSETQ. The CDR3 runs 16 residues. Trimming took 0 bases from V and 5 from J; bases not matched to a gene: 8. The CDR3 DNA is TGCGCCAGCAGCTTGGAAGGAGCGGGGGGGCGTGACGAGCAGTACTTC. It encodes CASSLEGAGGRDEQYF.

The gene calls are TRBV18 and TRBJ1-4, with D perhaps matching TRBD1 (5 bases). The length of the CDR3 is 13 residues. With 8 bases removed from V and 7 bases from J, the gap between germline ends came to 14 bases. CDR1 and CDR2 (germline): KGHSH, LQKENI. The CDR3 DNA is TGTGCCAGCACGGGGGTCCCTAGTGAAAAACTGTTTTTT. Protein sequence: CASTGVPSEKLFF.

This clone was recorded a few times. The V gene is TRBV9, the J gene TRBJ1-3, with TRBD1 as a possible D gene (6 bases). V lost 4 bases and J lost 0, with 14 bases in between. The CDR3 has 16 residues. CDR1 and CDR2 from the germline V gene are SGDLS and YYNGEE. Written as DNA, the CDR3 is TGTGCCAGCAGCCCCGGACAGATCAGCTCTGGAAACACCATATATTTT. Translation: CASSPGQISSGNTIYF.

This chain joins TRBV12-5 and TRBJ1-5; 8 bases map to TRBD1. The J segment lost 4 bases and the V segment lost 6 bases, leaving 11 bases of the junction unmatched. Germline lookup yields CDR1 LGHNT and CDR2 FRNRAP. The CDR3 extends over 16 amino acids. CDR3 sequence reads: CASGQTGTGVNQPQHF. CDR3 bases: TGTGCTAGTGGCCAAACCGGGACAGGTGTAAATCAGCCCCAGCATTTT. Using reference TRBV12-5 and TRBJ1-5 for the parts outside the CDR3, the full variable domain is DARVTQTPRHKVTEMGQEVTMRCQPILGHNTVFWYRQTMMQGLELLAYFRNRAPLDDSGMPKDRFSAEMPDATLATLKIQPSEPRDSAVYFCASGQTGTGVNQPQHFGDGTRLSIL.

The chain couples TRBV19 to TRBJ1-1; D ambiguous. This CDR3 comprises 18 residues. Germline-derived CDR1 and CDR2 are LNHDA and SQIVND (reference sequence). The V and J ends lost 3 bases and 0 bases respectively, with 20 bases between them. The DNA for the CDR3 is TGTGCCAGTAGTATGGGCGGCCTAGCCCACAGTATGAACACTGAAGCTTTCTTT. Translated: CASSMGGLAHSMNTEAFF.

V gene TRBV5-1 combines with J gene TRBJ1-6, with D possibly TRBD1 on 5 matching bases. Looked up from germline, CDR1 is SGHRS and CDR2 is YFSETQ. There are 15 residues in the CDR3. The V gene lost 2 bases and the J gene lost 0 bases, with 6 bases spanning the gap. CDR3 loop: CASSFDSSYNSPLHF. CDR3 bases: TGCGCCAGCAGCTTTGACAGCTCCTATAATTCACCCCTCCACTTT.

In this sample, this clone turned up a few times. This chain links TRBV2 with TRBJ2-1; 11 bases map to TRBD2. Per the germline V gene, CDR1 is SNHLY and CDR2 is FYNNEI. CDR3 length equals 14 residues. Trimming at V came to 2 bases and at J to 12 bases, leaving 6 bases not matched to a gene. The CDR3 DNA follows: TGTGCCAGCAGTGAACTAGCGGGGGGAGAAGGGCAGTTCTTC. Amino acids: CASSELAGGEGQFF.

The CDR3 spells CSVVSGAVGAAFF. Written as DNA, the CDR3 is TGCAGCGTTGTCAGTGGGGCGGTAGGGGCAGCTTTCTTT. The J gene is TRBJ1-1, the V gene TRBV29-1, with D perhaps TRBD1 (5 bases). This CDR3 is 13 amino acids long. The germline V gene has CDR1 SQVTM and CDR2 ANQGSEA. V lost 4 bases and J 10 bases, leaving 19 bases between the germline ends. The whole variable domain, remainder taken from reference TRBV29-1 and TRBJ1-1, is SAVISQKPSRDICQRGTSLTIQCQVDSQVTMMFWYRQQPGQSLTLIATANQGSEATYESGFVIDKFPISRPNLTFSTLTVSNMSPEDSSIYLCSVVSGAVGAAFFGQGTRLTVV.

The V and J genes are TRBV5-6 and TRBJ2-2; D gene uncertain. V was shortened by 7 bases and J by 4 bases, with 11 bases between the two germline ends. The CDR3 is made up of 13 amino acids. The germline gives CDR1 SGHDT, CDR2 YYEEEE. The CDR3 is CASDSPGTGELFF. In DNA form, the CDR3 reads TGTGCCAGCGACTCCCCGGGCACCGGGGAGCTGTTTTTT.

The chain employs TRBV28 and TRBJ1-1, with 10 bases lining up with TRBD1. Germline values: CDR1 MDHEN, CDR2 SYDVKM. This CDR3 has 16 residues. Losses at the gene ends were 3 bases for V and 1 base for J; bases not matched to a gene: 5. CDR3 sequence reads: CASSFAGQGWNTEAFF. The CDR3, as DNA: TGTGCCAGCAGTTTCGCGGGACAGGGGTGGAACACTGAAGCTTTCTTT.

The chain couples TRBV11-3 to TRBJ2-7; D call uncertain. This CDR3 contains 13 residues. Trimming left V 9 bases short and J 4 bases short, with 16 bases between. Germline V lookup: CDR1 SGHNT, CDR2 YENEEA. CDR3 loop: CARERVEAYEQYF. The CDR3 DNA is TGTGCCAGGGAACGGGTAGAGGCTTACGAGCAGTACTTC.

The chain recombines TRBV30 with TRBJ2-3, with unresolved D. Trimming pared 2 bases from V and 1 base from J, leaving 7 bases between. CDR1 and CDR2 from the germline V gene are GTSNPN and SVGIG (reference sequence). The CDR3 extends over 13 amino acids. CDR3 amino acids: CAWSISGTDTQYF. CDR3 nucleotides: TGTGCCTGGAGTATCAGTGGCACAGATACGCAGTATTTT. Complete variable domain (other parts from reference TRBV30 and TRBJ2-3): SQTIHQWPATLVQPVGSPLSLECTVEGTSNPNLYWYRQAAGRGLQLLFYSVGIGQISSEVPQNLSASRPQDRQFILSSKKLLLSDSGFYLCAWSISGTDTQYFGPGTRLTVL.

The rearrangement joins TRBV10-2 to TRBJ2-3, with TRBD2 as a possible D gene (5 bases). V lost 7 bases and J 6 bases, leaving 8 bases between the germline ends. This CDR3 has 11 amino acids. Germline V gene data show CDR1 as WSHSY and CDR2 as SAAADI. The CDR3 DNA follows: TGCGCCAGCACTCCTAGCGATACGCAGTATTTT. Its translation: CASTPSDTQYF.

The V and J genes are TRBV19 and TRBJ1-2; D unresolved. Germline V gene data show CDR1 as LNHDA and CDR2 as SQIVND (reference sequence). The CDR3 runs 16 residues. V was clipped by 5 bases and J by 2 bases, with 18 bases between them. The CDR3 sequence: CASSGAHPPLNYGYTF. The CDR3 coding sequence is TGTGCCAGTAGTGGAGCTCACCCGCCTCTAAACTATGGCTACACCTTC.

The chain employs TRBV28 and TRBJ2-4, with D possibly being TRBD2 (6 bases). CDR1 and CDR2 (germline): MDHEN, SYDVKM. Trimming shortened V by 6 bases and J by 6 bases, and 6 bases separated the two germline ends. This CDR3 has 11 residues. The CDR3 loop reads CASRGGNIQYF. The CDR3 bases are TGTGCCAGCAGGGGGGGAAACATTCAGTACTTC.

The gene calls are TRBV7-4 and TRBJ2-1; TRBD2 agrees at 12 bases. The CDR3 is 15 residues long. V dropped 3 bases and J dropped 4; count of bases not matched to a gene: 1. Looked up from germline, CDR1 is SGHVT and CDR2 is SQSDAQ. CDR3 in DNA: TGTGCCAGCAGCTTGGGGACTAGCGGGTACAATGAGCAGTTCTTC. As protein: CASSLGTSGYNEQFF.

The V gene is TRBV2, the J gene TRBJ1-3; D possibly corresponds to TRBD1 (5 bases). CDR3 length: 13 residues. The germline CDR1 and CDR2 sequences are SNHLY and FYNNEI. Trimming removed 10 bases at V and 0 bases at J, with 10 bases between. The CDR3 protein is CAKRQSSGNTIYF. In nucleotides, the CDR3 is TGTGCCAAAAGACAGTCCTCTGGAAACACCATATATTTT.

The chain combines TRBV7-2 with TRBJ1-1; maybe TRBD1 (6 bases). The CDR3 is 14 residues long. Germline V gene sequence: CDR1 SGHTA, CDR2 FQGNSA. V lost 5 bases and J 1 base, leaving 11 bases between the germline ends. The CDR3 coding sequence is TGTGCCAGCAGCCCGGGACACCAGAACACTGAAGCTTTCTTT. Amino acids: CASSPGHQNTEAFF.